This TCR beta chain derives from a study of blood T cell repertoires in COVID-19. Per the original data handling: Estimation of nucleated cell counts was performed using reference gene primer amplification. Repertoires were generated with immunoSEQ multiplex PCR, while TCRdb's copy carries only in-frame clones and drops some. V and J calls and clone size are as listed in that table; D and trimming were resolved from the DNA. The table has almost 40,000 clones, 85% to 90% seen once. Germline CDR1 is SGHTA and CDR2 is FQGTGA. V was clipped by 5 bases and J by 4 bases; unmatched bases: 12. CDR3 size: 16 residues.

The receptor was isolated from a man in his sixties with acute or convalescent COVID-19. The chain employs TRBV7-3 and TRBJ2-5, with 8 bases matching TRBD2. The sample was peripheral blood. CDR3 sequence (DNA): TGTGCCAGCAGCCAACAGCCTAGCGGGTCGGGAGAGACCCAGTACTTC. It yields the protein CASSQQPSGSGETQYF.